This TCR beta chain was captured in a study of T cell responses to AZD1222 COVID-19 vaccine (dated by TCRdb to about 2021). For context, the study as a whole: TCR sequencing covered roughly 230 trial participants: 200 to 210 given two doses of AZD1222 and about 26 given two doses of MenACWY control vaccine. Enrollment into the trials was organized by age into subgroups of 18-55, 56-69 and 70-plus years, and those subgroups contained 148, 28 and 57 TCR-sequenced participants, respectively. What the work shows at the level of the full study, not this receptor alone: CD4 TCRs associated with the vaccine covered the entire spike protein, and the dominant responses were in regions 160-218 and 743-854. In the small 56-69-year group, the increase in depth fell short of significance, most likely because of low power. Only six AZD1222 recipients were SARS-CoV-2 seropositive at baseline, limiting conclusions about previously exposed vaccinees. Because no day 14 peak-response samples were available, repertoires were characterized only after the peak T cell response. Reportedly, almost half of the unique spike-specific TCRs recognized epitopes lying outside the regions that are mutated in the B.1.351 and B.1.1.7 variants. After two AZD1222 doses, spike-specific TCR breadth and depth were significantly higher than at day 0 and than in MenACWY recipients. Most participants were white British and females outnumbered males, and the authors suggested that clonal diversity may have been underestimated.

Note on this clone: Its antigen is unknown. No much larger clonotype is one base removed from it; base qualities were not supplied.

The CDR3 regions of human TCRbeta chains were analyzed by immunosequencing. Per the original workflow: TCRs in the repertoires were matched against a reference library of SARS-CoV-2-specific TCRs that had been generated with the MIRA antigen-specificity platform. Breadth was defined as the fraction of unique TCRs that were SARS-CoV-2-associated. Depth was defined as the fraction of total T cells that were SARS-CoV-2-associated. Using the MIRA data, each spike-specific TCR was assigned both to the spike region to which the TCR was reactive and to a CD4 or CD8 class. Log10-transformed breadth and depth values were compared by one-way ANOVA with Sidak's multiple comparisons tests. In its TCRdb copy, this immuneACCESS table keeps in-frame sequences only and misses some clones. Where compared with another copy, unresolved V genes explain less than half of these, and the others have no known cause. V, J and clone size are taken as reported in that table, and D and trimming were inferred from the DNA itself. The sample yields 150,000 to 190,000 clones; roughly nine tenths were counted once. The ten largest clonotypes hold 6.9% of the sample.

The meaning of the sample's time point label: sample from adult after SARS-CoV-2 infection, after symptom onset. Two convalescent COVID-19 patients, sampled after symptom onset from adults with prior SARS-CoV-2 infection, were also TCR-sequenced for comparison. According to the germline V gene, CDR1 reads SGHTA and CDR2 reads FQGNSA. V is pared back by 3 bases and J by 4 bases, with 9 bases lying between the germline termini. There are 13 amino acids in the CDR3, from cysteine to phenylalanine inclusive. Of all the DNA, just the CDR3 is kept, 39 bases in frame from base 1. The rearranged chain carries TRBV7-2 and TRBJ1-2; the D gene is unclear. This specimen was peripheral blood, taken after recovery from COVID-19. The TCR sequence derives from an adult who had recovered from COVID-19. The sequenced DNA is TGTGCCAGCAGCTTGCGGGGAGTCTATGGCTACACCTTC. Its coded protein is CASSLRGVYGYTF.